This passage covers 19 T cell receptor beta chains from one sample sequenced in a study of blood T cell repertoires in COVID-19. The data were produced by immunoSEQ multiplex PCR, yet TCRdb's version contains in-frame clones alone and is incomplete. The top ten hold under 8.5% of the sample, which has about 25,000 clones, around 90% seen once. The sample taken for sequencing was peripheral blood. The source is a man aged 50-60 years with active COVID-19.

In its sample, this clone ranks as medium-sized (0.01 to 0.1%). The CDR3 here is CASSLGAEYGYTF. In DNA form, the CDR3 reads TGTGCCAGCAGTTTAGGAGCAGAGTATGGCTACACCTTC. This chain joins TRBV27 and TRBJ1-2; D call uncertain. Trimming shortened V by 2 bases and J by 5 bases, and 9 bases separated the two germline ends. Germline CDR1 MNHEY, CDR2 SMNVEV (reference sequence). The CDR3 contains 13 residues.

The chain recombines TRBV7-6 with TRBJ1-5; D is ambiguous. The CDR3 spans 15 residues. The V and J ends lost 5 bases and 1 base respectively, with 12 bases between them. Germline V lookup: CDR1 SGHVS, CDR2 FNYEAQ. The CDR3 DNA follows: TGTGCCAGCAGCGAGGGCCCTCTCAGCAATCAGCCCCAGCATTTT. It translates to CASSEGPLSNQPQHF.

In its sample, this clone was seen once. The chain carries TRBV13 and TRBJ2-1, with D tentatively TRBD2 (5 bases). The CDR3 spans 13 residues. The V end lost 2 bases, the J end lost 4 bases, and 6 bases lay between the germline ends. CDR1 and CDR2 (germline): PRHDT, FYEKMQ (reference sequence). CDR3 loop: CASSLRRYNEQFF. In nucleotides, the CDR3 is TGTGCCAGCAGCTTACGGAGGTACAATGAGCAGTTCTTC.

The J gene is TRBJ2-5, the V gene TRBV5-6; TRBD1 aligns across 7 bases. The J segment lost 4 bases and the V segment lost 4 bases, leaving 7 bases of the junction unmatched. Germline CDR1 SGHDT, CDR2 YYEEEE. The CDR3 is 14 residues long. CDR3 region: CASSATGAGETQYF. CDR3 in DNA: TGTGCCAGCAGCGCTACAGGGGCGGGAGAGACCCAGTACTTC.

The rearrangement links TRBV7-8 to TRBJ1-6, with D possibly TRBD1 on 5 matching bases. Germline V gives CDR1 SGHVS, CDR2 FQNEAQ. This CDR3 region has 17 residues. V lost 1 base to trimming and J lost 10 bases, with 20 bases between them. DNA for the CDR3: TGTGCCAGCAGCTTAGTGGGCGTCGGCAGGGTACGGTCACCCCTCCACTTT. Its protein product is CASSLVGVGRVRSPLHF.

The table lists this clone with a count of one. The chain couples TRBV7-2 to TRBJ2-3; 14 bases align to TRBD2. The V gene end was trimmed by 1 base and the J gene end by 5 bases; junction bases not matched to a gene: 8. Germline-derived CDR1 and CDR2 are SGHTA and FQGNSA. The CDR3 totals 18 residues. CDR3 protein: CASSLGGLAGAVVDTQYF. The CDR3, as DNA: TGTGCCAGCAGCTTAGGGGGACTAGCGGGAGCGGTGGTAGATACGCAGTATTTT.

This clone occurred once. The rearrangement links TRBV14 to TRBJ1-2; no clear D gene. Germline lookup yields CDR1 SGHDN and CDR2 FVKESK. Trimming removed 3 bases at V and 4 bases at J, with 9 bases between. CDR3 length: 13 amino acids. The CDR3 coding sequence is TGTGCCAGCAGCCATGAGGTGGTCTATGGCTACACCTTC. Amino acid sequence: CASSHEVVYGYTF.

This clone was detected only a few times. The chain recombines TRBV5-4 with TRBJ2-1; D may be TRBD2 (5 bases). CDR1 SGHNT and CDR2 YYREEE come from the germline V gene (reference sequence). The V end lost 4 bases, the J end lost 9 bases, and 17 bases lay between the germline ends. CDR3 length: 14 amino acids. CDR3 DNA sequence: TGTGCCAGCAGCCGGGCGGGCGGGTCTCCTGAGCAGTTCTTC. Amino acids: CASSRAGGSPEQFF.

CDR3: CASSSNPGQGSSPLHF. The CDR3 coding sequence is TGCGCCAGCAGCTCAAACCCGGGACAGGGATCTTCACCCCTCCACTTT. This rearrangement joins TRBV5-1 to TRBJ1-6; 9 bases match TRBD1. The V gene's germline CDR1 is SGHRS and CDR2 YFSETQ. The CDR3 covers 16 residues. V was clipped by 3 bases and J by 9 bases; unmatched bases: 10.

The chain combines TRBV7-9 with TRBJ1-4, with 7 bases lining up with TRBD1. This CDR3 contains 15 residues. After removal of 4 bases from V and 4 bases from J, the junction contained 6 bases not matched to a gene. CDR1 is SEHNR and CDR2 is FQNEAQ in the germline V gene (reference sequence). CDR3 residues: CASSSRQGHNEKLFF. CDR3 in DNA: TGTGCCAGCAGCTCCCGACAGGGACATAATGAAAAACTGTTTTTT.

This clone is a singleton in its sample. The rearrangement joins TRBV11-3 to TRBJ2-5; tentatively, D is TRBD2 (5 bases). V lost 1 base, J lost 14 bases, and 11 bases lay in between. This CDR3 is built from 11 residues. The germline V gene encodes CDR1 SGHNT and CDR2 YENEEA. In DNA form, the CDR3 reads TGTGCCAGCAGCTTAGGCGTAGCGCGCTACTTC. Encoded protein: CASSLGVARYF.

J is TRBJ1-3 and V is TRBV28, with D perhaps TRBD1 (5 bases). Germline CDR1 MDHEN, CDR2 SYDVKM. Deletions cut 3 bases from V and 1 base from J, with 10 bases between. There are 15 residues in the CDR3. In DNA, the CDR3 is TGTGCCAGCAGTTTTAGGGCAGGGTCTGGAAACACCATATATTTT. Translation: CASSFRAGSGNTIYF.

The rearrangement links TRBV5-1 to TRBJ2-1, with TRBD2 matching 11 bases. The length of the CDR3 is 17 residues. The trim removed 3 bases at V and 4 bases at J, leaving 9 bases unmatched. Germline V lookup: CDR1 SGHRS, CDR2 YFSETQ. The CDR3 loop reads CASSSKRLAGTYNEQFF. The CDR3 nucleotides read TGCGCCAGCAGCTCGAAGAGACTAGCGGGGACTTACAATGAGCAGTTCTTC.

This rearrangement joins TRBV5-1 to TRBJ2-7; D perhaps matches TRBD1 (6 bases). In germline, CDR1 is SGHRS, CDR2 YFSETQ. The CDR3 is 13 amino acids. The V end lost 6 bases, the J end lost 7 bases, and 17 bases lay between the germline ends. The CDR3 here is CASKWGLSREQYF. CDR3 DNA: TGCGCCAGCAAGTGGGGGCTCTCCCGGGAGCAGTACTTC. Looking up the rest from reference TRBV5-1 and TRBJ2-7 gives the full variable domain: KAGVTQTPRYLIKTRGQQVTLSCSPISGHRSVSWYQQTPGQGLQFLFEYFSETQRNKGNFPGRFSGRQFSNSRSEMNVSTLELGDSALYLCASKWGLSREQYFGPGTRLTVT.

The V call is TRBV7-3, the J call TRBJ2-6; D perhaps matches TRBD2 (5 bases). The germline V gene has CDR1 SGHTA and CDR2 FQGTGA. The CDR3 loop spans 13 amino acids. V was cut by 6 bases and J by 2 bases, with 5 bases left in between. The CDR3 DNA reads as TGTGCCAGCAGGAGGGCTGGGGCCAACGTCCTGACTTTC. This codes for CASRRAGANVLTF.

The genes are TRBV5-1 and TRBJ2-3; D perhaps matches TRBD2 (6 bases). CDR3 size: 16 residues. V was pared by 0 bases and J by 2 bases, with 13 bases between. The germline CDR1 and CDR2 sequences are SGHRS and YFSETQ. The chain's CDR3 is CASSLVSAGTTDTQYF. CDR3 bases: TGCGCCAGCAGCTTGGTTAGCGCGGGGACCACAGATACGCAGTATTTT.

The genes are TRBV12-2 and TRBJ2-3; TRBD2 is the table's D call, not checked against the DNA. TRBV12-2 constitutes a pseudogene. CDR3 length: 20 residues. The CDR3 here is CASRLITSGRAGHRSDTQYF. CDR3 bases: TGTGCAAGTCGCTTAATTACTAGCGGGAGAGCTGGGCACCGATCAGATACGCAGTATTTT.

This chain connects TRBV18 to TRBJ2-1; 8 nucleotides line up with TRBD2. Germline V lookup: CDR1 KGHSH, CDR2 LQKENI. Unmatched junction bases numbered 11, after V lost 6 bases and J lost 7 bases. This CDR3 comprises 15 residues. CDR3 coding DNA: TGTGCCAGCTCCCTGGGGAGCGGGAGCTCTAATGAGCAGTTCTTC. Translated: CASSLGSGSSNEQFF.

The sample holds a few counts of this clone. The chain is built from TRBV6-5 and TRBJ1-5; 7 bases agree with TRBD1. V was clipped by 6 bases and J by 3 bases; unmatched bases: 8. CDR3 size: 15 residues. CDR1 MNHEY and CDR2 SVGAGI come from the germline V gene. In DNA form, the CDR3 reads TGTGCCAGCAGCGGGGACAGAGGCTCCAATCAGCCCCAGCATTTT. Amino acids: CASSGDRGSNQPQHF.